The 27 T cell receptor beta chains reported below all come from one sample, sequenced in a study of shared clonotypes between healthy human individuals (dated by TCRdb to about 2020). The library was produced with the immunoSEQ multiplex PCR assay. TCRdb stores this immuneACCESS table with in-frame sequences only. Part of the clones is absent; in the studies checked, under half of the shortfall reflects unresolved V genes, and no reason is known for the rest. The sample table contains some 2,500,000 clones; only one count was recorded for 92% of them. The top ten constitute 0.37% of the sample. The sample was naive CD4+ T cells from PBMCs. The cell subset or site label corresponds to: CD45RA+ positively selected. The receptors come from a man between 18 and 35 years old in good health. Some clones in this sample may be carry-over from other donors' samples.

The rearrangement uses TRBV4-3 and TRBJ2-7, with D maybe TRBD2 (6 bases). V lost 3 bases and J lost 3, with 15 bases in between. The CDR3 consists of 15 residues. CDR1 is LGHNA, CDR2 YSLEER, per germline. CDR3 sequence reads: CASSHTIGTRYEQYF. CDR3 DNA sequence: TGCGCCAGCAGCCATACCATAGGGACTCGCTACGAGCAGTACTTC.

V and J are TRBV7-2 and TRBJ2-3; 9 bases are a match to TRBD2. The germline V gene has CDR1 SGHTA and CDR2 FQGNSA. J gave up 2 bases and V 4 bases, and 16 bases lay outside the gene matches. The CDR3 is 19 residues long. The CDR3: CASSSTGLAVFSITDTQYF. CDR3 in DNA: TGTGCCAGCAGCTCCACGGGACTAGCCGTTTTTTCCATCACAGATACGCAGTATTTT.

V and J are TRBV5-6 and TRBJ1-2, with no clear D. CDR1 is SGHDT and CDR2 is YYEEEE in the germline V gene. The CDR3 is made up of 14 amino acids. The V gene lost 6 bases and the J gene lost 2 bases, with 14 bases spanning the gap. The CDR3 sequence: CASTVRPENYGYTF. As DNA, the CDR3 is TGTGCCAGCACCGTCAGGCCTGAGAACTATGGCTACACCTTC.

This chain links TRBV28 with TRBJ2-7; D could derive from TRBD1 or TRBD2 (5 bases each). This CDR3 has 15 residues. The V gene lost 6 bases and the J gene lost 4 bases, with 19 bases spanning the gap. CDR1 is MDHEN, CDR2 SYDVKM, per germline. The CDR3 DNA is TGTGCCAGCAGCCCTGGGGACCGATACCAATACGAGCAGTACTTC. It yields the protein CASSPGDRYQYEQYF.

This chain connects TRBV5-6 to TRBJ2-3, with D maybe TRBD2 (5 bases). Germline CDR1 and CDR2: SGHDT and YYEEEE. The V gene lost 8 bases and the J gene lost 4 bases, with 17 bases spanning the gap. This CDR3 comprises 14 residues. The CDR3 DNA follows: TGTGCCAGTAGCGAGGGCCCTCTCGCAGATACGCAGTATTTT. It specifies CASSEGPLADTQYF.

In its sample, this clone was seen once. This sequence joins TRBV28 and TRBJ2-7; a possible D gene is TRBD1 (6 bases). The V end was cut by 2 bases, the J end by 4 bases, with 12 bases between. The CDR3 contains 14 residues. In germline, CDR1 is MDHEN, CDR2 SYDVKM. DNA for the CDR3: TGTGCCAGCAGTTTAGACATACAGGGATACGAGCAGTACTTC. This translates into CASSLDIQGYEQYF.

To note about this clone: The same CDR3 can be traced to other DNA sequences in this sample. This sequence joins TRBV7-3 and TRBJ2-2; weak D call: TRBD1 (6 bases). The CDR3 is made up of 15 amino acids. Germline V CDR1 and CDR2: SGHTA, FQGTGA. The germline V and J ends were trimmed by 2 bases and 1 base, with 8 bases remaining between them. DNA for the CDR3: TGTGCCAGCAGCTTATTGGGACAGAACACCGGGGAGCTGTTTTTT. As protein: CASSLLGQNTGELFF.

The chain combines TRBV27 with TRBJ2-1; the match to TRBD2 covers 12 bases. V gave up 7 bases and J gave up 7 bases; unmatched junction bases: 11. Germline values: CDR1 MNHEY, CDR2 SMNVEV (reference sequence). CDR3 length equals 16 residues. In DNA, the CDR3 is TGTGCCAGCATCCGCCTAGCGGGAGGGATTTTGAATGAGCAGTTCTTC. Encoded protein: CASIRLAGGILNEQFF.

On this clone itself: At the DNA level, this CDR3 is encoded by other sequences in the same sample as well. In DNA, the CDR3 is TGTGCCAGCAGTTTACCGAATCAGCCCCAGCATTTT. As protein: CASSLPNQPQHF. This chain connects TRBV27 to TRBJ1-5; D not resolved. Trimming stripped 2 bases from V and 4 bases from J, with 3 bases between. The germline V gene encodes CDR1 MNHEY and CDR2 SMNVEV (reference sequence). CDR3 length: 12 residues.

The rearrangement uses TRBV4-2 and TRBJ2-7, with no clear D. CDR3 size: 13 residues. The ends were cut back, 3 bases at V and 2 bases at J, with 8 bases in the middle. Germline V gives CDR1 LGHNA, CDR2 YNFKEQ. The CDR3 DNA follows: TGTGCCAGCAGCCAGCAAACAGCCTACGAGCAGTACTTC. Protein product: CASSQQTAYEQYF.

Concerning this clone: Other DNA sequences in the same sample also yield this CDR3. V and J are TRBV28 and TRBJ2-7; TRBD2 matches at 10 bases. After removal of 6 bases from V and 3 bases from J, the junction contained 5 bases not matched to a gene. Germline values: CDR1 MDHEN, CDR2 SYDVKM. CDR3 size: 14 residues. The CDR3 bases are TGTGCCAGCAGGCCACTAGCGGGACACTACGAGCAGTACTTC. Amino acids: CASRPLAGHYEQYF.

The chain recombines TRBV28 with TRBJ1-5; D perhaps matches TRBD1 (5 bases). The CDR3 sequence is 16 residues long. Germline loops: CDR1 MDHEN, CDR2 SYDVKM. The V gene lost 3 bases and the J gene lost 1 base, with 13 bases spanning the gap. The CDR3 is CASSFLMGVSNQPQHF. The CDR3 DNA is TGTGCCAGCAGTTTTCTGATGGGGGTGAGCAATCAGCCCCAGCATTTT.

This rearrangement joins TRBV20-1 to TRBJ2-1, with a weak D call TRBD1 (6 bases). V lost 3 bases, J lost 9 bases, and 9 bases lay in between. The CDR3 totals 11 residues. CDR1 is DFQATT, CDR2 SNEGSKA, per germline (reference sequence). In DNA, the CDR3 is TGCAGTGCTAGTGGGACAATTGAGCAGTTCTTC. Translated, it gives CSASGTIEQFF.

The chain employs TRBV5-1 and TRBJ2-1, with 10 nucleotides matching TRBD2. V shed 4 bases and J 4 bases; nucleotides not matched to a gene: 5. Germline CDR1 is SGHRS and CDR2 is YFSETQ. The CDR3 totals 15 residues. The CDR3 sequence is CASSPGTSEYNEQFF. The CDR3 DNA reads TGCGCCAGCAGCCCCGGGACTAGCGAATACAATGAGCAGTTCTTC.

The chain is built from TRBV30 and TRBJ2-5; TRBD2 matches 12 bases. V lost 3 bases, J lost 3 bases, and 5 bases stayed unmatched. CDR3 length: 15 amino acids. CDR1 GTSNPN and CDR2 SVGIG come from the germline V gene (reference sequence). This chain's CDR3 is CAWRAWTSGKETQYF. The DNA of the CDR3 is TGTGCCTGGAGAGCCTGGACTAGCGGGAAAGAGACCCAGTACTTC. The full variable domain, with the rest looked up from reference TRBV30 and TRBJ2-5, is SQTIHQWPATLVQPVGSPLSLECTVEGTSNPNLYWYRQAAGRGLQLLFYSVGIGQISSEVPQNLSASRPQDRQFILSSKKLLLSDSGFYLCAWRAWTSGKETQYFGPGTRLLVL.

This sequence joins TRBV6-1 and TRBJ1-5, with D possibly being TRBD1 (6 bases). The length of the CDR3 is 15 residues. Germline V gene data show CDR1 as MNHNS and CDR2 as SASEGT. Trimming took 11 bases from V and 7 from J, leaving 24 bases between them. The CDR3 nucleotides read TGTGCCGCTGGTACTCGGAGGGGGGCTCTACAGCCCCAGCATTTT. This encodes CAAGTRRGALQPQHF.

The chain's CDR3 is CAISETRAGETQYF. Written as DNA, the CDR3 is TGTGCCATCAGTGAAACACGGGCAGGAGAGACCCAGTACTTC. The genes are TRBV10-3 and TRBJ2-5; D gene unclear. The CDR3 extends over 14 amino acids. Trimming pared 3 bases from V and 4 bases from J, leaving 12 bases between. CDR1 is ENHRY and CDR2 is SYGVKD in the germline V gene.

The count of this clone is one. The chain combines TRBV10-3 with TRBJ2-7, with D perhaps TRBD1 (5 bases). This CDR3 comprises 15 residues. Trimming took off 4 bases at V and 2 bases at J, with 15 bases between the two ends. Germline CDR1 ENHRY, CDR2 SYGVKD. The CDR3 sequence is CAISVGGAGPYEQYF. As DNA, the CDR3 is TGTGCCATCAGTGTCGGTGGGGCAGGACCCTACGAGCAGTACTTC.

The gene calls are TRBV25-1 and TRBJ2-2; 8 nucleotides align to TRBD1. J gave up 2 bases and V 8 bases, and 4 bases lay outside the gene matches. In germline, CDR1 is MGHDK, CDR2 SYGVNS. This CDR3 region has 14 residues. For the CDR3, the DNA is TGTGCCAGCCTCGGACAGGGAAACACCGGGGAGCTGTTTTTT. Translated, it gives CASLGQGNTGELFF.

This chain joins TRBV4-3 and TRBJ1-4; no definite D call. In germline, CDR1 is LGHNA, CDR2 YSLEER. The V gene lost 1 base and the J gene lost 4 bases, with 7 bases spanning the gap. This CDR3 comprises 14 residues. The CDR3 loop reads CASSQGMDNEKLFF. The CDR3 DNA reads as TGCGCCAGCAGCCAAGGGATGGATAATGAAAAACTGTTTTTT.

V gene TRBV28 combines with J gene TRBJ2-1, with TRBD2 matching 10 bases. This CDR3 is built from 16 residues. The V segment lost 4 bases and the J segment 7 bases; nucleotides outside the gene matches: 10. Per the germline V gene, CDR1 is MDHEN and CDR2 is SYDVKM. CDR3 DNA sequence: TGTGCCAGCAGTTCCCCTAGCGGGAGCCACGGGAATGAGCAGTTCTTC. This gives the protein CASSSPSGSHGNEQFF. Full variable domain (rest looked up from reference TRBV28 and TRBJ2-1): DVKVTQSSRYLVKRTGEKVFLECVQDMDHENMFWYRQDPGLGLRLIYFSYDVKMKEKGDIPEGYSVSREKKERFSLILESASTNQTSMYLCASSSPSGSHGNEQFFGPGTRLTVL.

The rearrangement joins TRBV19 to TRBJ2-1; 7 nucleotides line up with TRBD1. Germline V lookup: CDR1 LNHDA, CDR2 SQIVND (reference sequence). The CDR3 has 13 amino acids. The ends lost 9 bases at V and 3 bases at J; junction bases unmatched: 5. CDR3 sequence: CASLGQNYNEQFF. The CDR3 DNA follows: TGTGCCAGCCTGGGACAGAACTACAATGAGCAGTTCTTC.

This chain links TRBV18 with TRBJ2-3; D is ambiguous. The CDR3 extends over 15 amino acids. CDR1 and CDR2 (germline): KGHSH, LQKENI. The V end was cut by 4 bases, the J end by 1 base, with 12 bases between. The CDR3 spells CASSRQQSGTDTQYF. In nucleotides, the CDR3 is TGTGCCAGCTCACGACAACAGTCTGGCACAGATACGCAGTATTTT.

V gene TRBV11-2 combines with J gene TRBJ1-2; D might be TRBD1 (5 bases). Trimming pared 0 bases from V and 1 base from J, leaving 21 bases between. The CDR3 runs to 19 residues. The V gene's germline CDR1 is SGHAT and CDR2 FQNNGV. The CDR3: CASSLDLSRDARNNYGYTF. Here the CDR3 DNA reads TGTGCCAGCAGCTTAGATCTAAGCCGGGACGCCCGAAATAACTATGGCTACACCTTC. Combining the CDR3 with reference TRBV11-2 and TRBJ1-2 gives the whole variable domain EAGVAQSPRYKIIEKRQSVAFWCNPISGHATLYWYQQILGQGPKLLIQFQNNGVVDDSQLPKDRFSAERLKGVDSTLKIQPAKLEDSAVYLCASSLDLSRDARNNYGYTFGSGTRLTVV.

This chain uses TRBV21-1 with TRBJ1-2; TRBD1 is taken as the D call from the table, unchecked against the DNA. TRBV21-1 is a pseudogene. CDR3 size: 12 residues. CDR3 coding DNA: TGTGCCAGCAGCGGGGGCAGGGGTGGCTACACCTTC. It codes for CASSGGRGGYTF.

V gene TRBV28 combines with J gene TRBJ2-2; possible D gene TRBD1, 5 bases. The CDR3 is 15 residues long. Trimming left V 6 bases short and J 7 bases short, with 18 bases between. Germline V gene sequence: CDR1 MDHEN, CDR2 SYDVKM. The CDR3 reads CASRGQEVGVGELFF. Here the CDR3 DNA reads TGTGCCAGCAGGGGGCAAGAGGTTGGGGTCGGGGAGCTGTTTTTT.

J is TRBJ1-4 and V is TRBV28; D uncertain. The CDR3 extends over 16 amino acids. Germline V gene sequence: CDR1 MDHEN, CDR2 SYDVKM. Deletions cut 5 bases from V and 6 bases from J, with 19 bases between. CDR3 residues: CASSPWGGEGDEKLFF. The DNA of the CDR3 is TGTGCCAGCAGTCCCTGGGGAGGCGAAGGTGATGAAAAACTGTTTTTT.